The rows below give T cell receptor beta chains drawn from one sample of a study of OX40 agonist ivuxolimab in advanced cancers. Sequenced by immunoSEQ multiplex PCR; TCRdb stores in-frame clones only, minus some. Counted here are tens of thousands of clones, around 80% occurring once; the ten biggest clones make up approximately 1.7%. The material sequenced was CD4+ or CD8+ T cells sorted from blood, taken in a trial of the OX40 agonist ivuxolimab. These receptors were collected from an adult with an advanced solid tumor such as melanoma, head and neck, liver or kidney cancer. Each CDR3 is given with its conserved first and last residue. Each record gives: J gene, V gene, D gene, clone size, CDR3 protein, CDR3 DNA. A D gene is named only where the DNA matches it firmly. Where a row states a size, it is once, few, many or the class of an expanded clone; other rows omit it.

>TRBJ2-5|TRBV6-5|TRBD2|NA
CASSGSGTETQYF
TGTGCCAGCAGTGGAAGCGGGACGGAGACCCAGTACTTC
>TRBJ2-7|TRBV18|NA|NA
CASSPSGGGDEQYF
TGTGCCAGCTCACCCTCAGGCGGAGGCGACGAGCAGTACTTC
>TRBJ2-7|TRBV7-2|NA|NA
CASSLRQGPGMQYF
TGTGCCAGCAGCTTGAGGCAGGGCCCGGGGATGCAGTACTTC
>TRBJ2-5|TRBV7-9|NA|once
CASSPTDIQETQYF
TGTGCCAGCAGCCCCACAGATATCCAAGAGACCCAGTACTTC
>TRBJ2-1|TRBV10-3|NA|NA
CAISPSVASNEQFF
TGTGCCATCAGCCCTTCGGTGGCCTCCAATGAGCAGTTCTTC
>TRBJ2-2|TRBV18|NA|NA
CASSTDTTNTGELFF
TGTGCCAGCTCAACGGACACGACGAACACCGGGGAGCTGTTTTTT
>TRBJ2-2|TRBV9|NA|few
CASSVGLAPTGELFF
TGTGCCAGCAGCGTAGGTCTAGCCCCCACCGGGGAGCTGTTTTTT
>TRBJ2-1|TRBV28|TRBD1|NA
CASSTLRGLAHNEQFF
TGTGCCAGCAGTACCCTCAGGGGGTTGGCCCACAATGAGCAGTTCTTC
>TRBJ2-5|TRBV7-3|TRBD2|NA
CASSLGLAGETQYF
TGTGCCAGCAGCTTAGGGCTAGCGGGCGAGACCCAGTACTTC
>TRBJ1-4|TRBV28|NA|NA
CASSLFSGKANEKLFF
TGTGCCAGCAGTTTGTTCTCTGGGAAGGCTAATGAAAAACTGTTTTTT
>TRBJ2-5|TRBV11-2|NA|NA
CASSLNQETQYF
TGTGCCAGCAGCTTAAACCAAGAGACCCAGTACTTC
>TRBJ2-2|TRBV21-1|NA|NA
CASSKGATGELFF
TGTGCCAGCAGCAAGGGGGCCACCGGGGAGCTGTTTTTT
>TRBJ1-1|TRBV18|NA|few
CASSRTGGTEAFF
TGTGCCAGCTCACGAACCGGGGGCACTGAAGCTTTCTTT
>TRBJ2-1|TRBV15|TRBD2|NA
CATSRGLAGGTYNEQFF
TGTGCCACCAGTCGGGGGCTAGCGGGAGGAACCTACAATGAGCAGTTCTTC
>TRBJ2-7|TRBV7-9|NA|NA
CASSAGTTQRMYF
TGTGCCAGCAGCGCGGGGACAACTCAACGGATGTACTTC
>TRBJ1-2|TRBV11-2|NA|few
CASSLDWNGVHGYTF
TGTGCCAGCAGCTTAGATTGGAACGGGGTCCATGGCTACACCTTC
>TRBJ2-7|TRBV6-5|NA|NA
CASSLTRDTSYEQYF
TGTGCCAGCAGTCTAACCCGGGACACCTCCTACGAGCAGTACTTC
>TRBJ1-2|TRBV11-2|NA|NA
CASSARWQGNNYGYTF
TGTGCCAGCAGCGCACGGTGGCAGGGAAACAACTATGGCTACACCTTC
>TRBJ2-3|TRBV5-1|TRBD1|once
CASSLSGGLSTDTQYF
TGCGCCAGCAGCTTGTCAGGGGGCCTTAGTACAGATACGCAGTATTTT
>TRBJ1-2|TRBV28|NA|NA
CASSLGAGRGYTF
TGTGCCAGCAGTTTGGGCGCCGGGAGGGGCTACACCTTC
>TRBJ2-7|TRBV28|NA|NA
CASCGTATYEQYF
TGTGCCAGTTGCGGGACCGCTACCTACGAGCAGTACTTC
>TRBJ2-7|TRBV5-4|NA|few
CASSGDSASGRQYF
TGTGCCAGCAGCGGGGACTCAGCCTCGGGGAGACAGTACTTC
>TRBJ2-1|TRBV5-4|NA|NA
CASSFRVAEGHEQFF
TGTGCCAGCAGCTTTCGGGTAGCGGAAGGCCATGAGCAGTTCTTC
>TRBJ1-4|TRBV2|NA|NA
CASSEEGRGNRLFF
TGTGCCAGCAGTGAAGAAGGGAGGGGGAATAGACTGTTTTTT
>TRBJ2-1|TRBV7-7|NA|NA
CASSLGAGNEQFF
TGTGCCAGCAGCTTAGGGGCGGGGAATGAGCAGTTCTTC
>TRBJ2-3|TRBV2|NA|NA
CASLAGRVLNTDTQYF
TGTGCCAGCCTCGCTGGGCGGGTCTTAAACACAGATACGCAGTATTTT
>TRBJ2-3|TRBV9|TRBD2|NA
CASSVGLASTDTQYF
TGTGCCAGCAGCGTCGGACTAGCTAGCACAGATACGCAGTATTTT
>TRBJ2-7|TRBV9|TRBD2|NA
CASSVGGGLLTYEQYF
TGTGCCAGCAGCGTAGGGGGGGGTCTCCTAACCTACGAGCAGTACTTC
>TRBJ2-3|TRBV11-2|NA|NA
CASSYQVEDTQYF
TGTGCCAGCAGCTACCAGGTGGAAGATACGCAGTATTTT
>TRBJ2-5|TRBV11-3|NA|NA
CASSPGGGQETQYF
TGTGCCAGCAGCCCCGGTGGGGGGCAAGAGACCCAGTACTTC
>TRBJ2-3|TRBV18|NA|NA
CASLAGFSETDTQYF
TGTGCCAGCCTAGCAGGCTTTTCAGAAACAGATACGCAGTATTTT
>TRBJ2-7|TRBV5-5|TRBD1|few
CASSSGQVPTKQYF
TGTGCCAGCAGTTCTGGACAGGTACCTACGAAACAGTACTTC
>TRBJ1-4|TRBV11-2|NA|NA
CASSLRQDNEKLFF
TGTGCCAGCAGCTTACGACAGGACAATGAAAAACTGTTTTTT
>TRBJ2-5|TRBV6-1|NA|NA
CASTRPTAYETQYF
TGTGCCAGCACTAGGCCCACCGCCTATGAGACCCAGTACTTC
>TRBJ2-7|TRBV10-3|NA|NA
CAISDSYEQYF
TGTGCCATCAGCGATTCCTACGAGCAGTACTTC
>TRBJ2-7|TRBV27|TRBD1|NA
CASRGTGTLYEQYF
TGTGCCAGCAGGGGGACAGGGACCCTCTACGAGCAGTACTTC
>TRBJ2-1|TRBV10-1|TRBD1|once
CASSEYRGNEQFF
TGCGCCAGCAGTGAGTACAGGGGGAATGAGCAGTTCTTC
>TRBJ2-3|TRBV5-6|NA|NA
CASSLGGVSTDTQYF
TGTGCCAGCAGCTTGGGGGGAGTTAGCACAGATACGCAGTATTTT
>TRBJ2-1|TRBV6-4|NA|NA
CASSIEEGAYNEQFF
TGTGCCAGCAGCATCGAGGAGGGGGCCTACAATGAGCAGTTCTTC
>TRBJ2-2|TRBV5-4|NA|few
CASSSFQGELFF
TGTGCCAGCAGTTCGTTTCAGGGGGAGCTGTTTTTT
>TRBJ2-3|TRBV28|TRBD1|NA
CASSFRDRDTQYF
TGTGCCAGCAGTTTCCGGGACAGGGATACGCAGTATTTT